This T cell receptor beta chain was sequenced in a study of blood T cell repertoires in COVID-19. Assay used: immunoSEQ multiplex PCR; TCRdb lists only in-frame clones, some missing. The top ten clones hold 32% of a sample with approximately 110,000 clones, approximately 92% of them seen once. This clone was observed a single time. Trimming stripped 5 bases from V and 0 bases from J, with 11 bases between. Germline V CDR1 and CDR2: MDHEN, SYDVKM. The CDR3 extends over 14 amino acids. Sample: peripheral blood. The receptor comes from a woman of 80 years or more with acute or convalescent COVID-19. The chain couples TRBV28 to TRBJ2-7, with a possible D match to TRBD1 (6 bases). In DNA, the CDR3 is TGTGCCAGCAGTCCAACAGGGAGCTCCTACGAGCAGTACTTC. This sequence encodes CASSPTGSSYEQYF.